The T cell receptor beta chain described here comes from a study of blood T cell repertoires in COVID-19. Study as a whole: Whether acute or convalescent, the COVID-19 samples came from the United States, Italy and Spain. In each case, the material was cDNA or gDNA derived from T cells, B-cell-depleted T cells, or PBMCs.

Per the authors' pipeline: Estimation of nucleated cell counts relied on the amplification of reference gene primers. Generated by immunoSEQ multiplex PCR, the TCRdb table keeps only in-frame clones and is missing some. The DNA gave D and trimming, while V, J and clone size come from that table. The sample has approximately 190,000 clones; around four fifths are singletons. The V gene's germline CDR1 is MRHNA and CDR2 SNTAGT. Germline trimming cut 6 bases from V and 3 bases from J; bases unmatched to any gene: 7. This CDR3 is built from 15 residues. This chain connects TRBV6-4 to TRBJ2-2; TRBD1 matches 7 bases. Sample: peripheral blood. The TCR was taken from a man aged 25 to 40 with active or convalescent COVID-19. CDR3 nucleotides: TGTGCCAGCAGCGCCGTAGGGGGCTACACCGGGGAGCTGTTTTTT. This translates into CASSAVGGYTGELFF.